This TCR beta chain was recorded in a study of Ad26.COV2.S vaccination and SARS-CoV-2 variants. Findings of the study overall: Vaccinated individuals (as opposed to placebo recipients) had higher spike-specific TCR breadth.

Note on this clone: Its specificity is unknown.

Profiled with immunoSEQ multiplex PCR; TCRdb holds only in-frame clones, not every one. The profile shows approximately 400,000 clones, around 92% of them singletons. This CDR3 comprises 14 residues. From germline, CDR1 is MGHDK and CDR2 SYGVNS. The trim removed 4 bases at V and 5 bases at J, leaving 5 bases unmatched. The chain has TRBV25-1 and TRBJ2-7; 10 bases line up with TRBD1. The sample here was peripheral blood, taken after recovery from COVID-19. The TCR was taken from a human donor who had recovered from COVID-19. Here the CDR3 DNA reads TGTGCCAGCAGTGTGACAGGGGGCACGGACGAGCAGTACTTC. It specifies CASSVTGGTDEQYF.